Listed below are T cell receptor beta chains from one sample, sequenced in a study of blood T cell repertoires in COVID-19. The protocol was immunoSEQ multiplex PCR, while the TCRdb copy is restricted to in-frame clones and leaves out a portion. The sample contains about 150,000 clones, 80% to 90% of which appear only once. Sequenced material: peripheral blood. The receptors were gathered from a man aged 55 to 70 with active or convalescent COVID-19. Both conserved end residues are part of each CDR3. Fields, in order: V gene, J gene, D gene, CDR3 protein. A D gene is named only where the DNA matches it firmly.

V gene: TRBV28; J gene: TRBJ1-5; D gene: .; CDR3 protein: CASSPGGRNQPQHF
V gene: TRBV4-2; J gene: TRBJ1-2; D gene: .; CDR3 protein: CASSRTTGIIMYGYTF
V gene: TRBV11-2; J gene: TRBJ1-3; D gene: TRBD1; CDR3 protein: CASSRTGAGNTIYF
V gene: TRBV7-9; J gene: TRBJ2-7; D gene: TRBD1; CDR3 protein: CASRAWDRVSYEQYF
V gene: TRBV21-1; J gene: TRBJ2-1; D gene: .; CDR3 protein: CASIRLAGTYNEQFF
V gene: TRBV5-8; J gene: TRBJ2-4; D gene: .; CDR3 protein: CASRGRSRGQQYF
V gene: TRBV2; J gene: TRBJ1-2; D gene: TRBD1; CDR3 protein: CASSEGTGNYGYTF
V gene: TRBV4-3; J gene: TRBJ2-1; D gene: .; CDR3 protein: CASSQWSQGGTYNEQFF
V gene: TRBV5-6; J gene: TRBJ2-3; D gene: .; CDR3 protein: CASRLFRGRDTQYF
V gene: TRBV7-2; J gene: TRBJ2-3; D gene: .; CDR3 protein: CASSSLLGGTDTQYF